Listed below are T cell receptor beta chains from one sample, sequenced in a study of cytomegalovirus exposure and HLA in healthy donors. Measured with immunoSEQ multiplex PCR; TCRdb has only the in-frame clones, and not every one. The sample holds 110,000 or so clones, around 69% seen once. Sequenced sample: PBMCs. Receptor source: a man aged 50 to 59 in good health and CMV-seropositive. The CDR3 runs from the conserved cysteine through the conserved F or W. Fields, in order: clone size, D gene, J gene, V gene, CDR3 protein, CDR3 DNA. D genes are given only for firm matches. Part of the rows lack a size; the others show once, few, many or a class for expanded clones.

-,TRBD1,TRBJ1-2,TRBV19,CASSNMFRGQEGYTF,TGTGCCAGTAGTAACATGTTCAGGGGGCAGGAAGGCTACACCTTC
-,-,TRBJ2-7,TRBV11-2,CASSSDRAFYEQYF,TGTGCCAGCAGCTCTGACAGAGCTTTCTACGAGCAGTACTTC
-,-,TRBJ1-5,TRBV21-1,CASKSRLRANQPQHF,TGTGCCAGCAAGAGCCGCCTGAGGGCCAATCAGCCCCAGCATTTT
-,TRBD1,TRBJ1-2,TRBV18,CASSPRVARGPVGYTF,TGTGCCAGCTCACCACGTGTCGCCAGGGGGCCCGTTGGCTACACCTTC
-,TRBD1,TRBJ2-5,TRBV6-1,CASSDFPGGEKTQYF,TGTGCCAGCAGTGATTTTCCAGGGGGCGAAAAGACCCAGTACTTC
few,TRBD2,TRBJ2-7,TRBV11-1,CASSLGLAGRSYEQYF,TGTGCCAGCAGCTTAGGACTAGCGGGACGCTCCTACGAGCAGTACTTC
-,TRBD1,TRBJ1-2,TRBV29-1,CSVEGRQGGGGYTF,TGCAGCGTTGAAGGTCGGCAGGGGGGAGGTGGCTACACCTTC
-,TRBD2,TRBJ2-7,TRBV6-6,CASRGLAGSYEQYF,TGTGCCAGCAGAGGACTAGCGGGAAGCTACGAGCAGTACTTC
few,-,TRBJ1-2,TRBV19,CASSMITGANYGYTF,TGTGCCAGTAGTATGATAACAGGAGCTAACTATGGCTACACCTTC
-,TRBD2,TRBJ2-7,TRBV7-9,CASKSTSGGSYEQYF,TGTGCCAGCAAATCTACTAGCGGGGGGTCCTACGAGCAGTACTTC
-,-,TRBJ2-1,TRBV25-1,CASSEARAYNEQFF,TGTGCCAGCAGTGAAGCCAGGGCCTACAATGAGCAGTTCTTC
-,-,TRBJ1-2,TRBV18,CASHSTGVYGYTF,TGTGCCAGCCATTCCACGGGGGTGTATGGCTACACCTTC
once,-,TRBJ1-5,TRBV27,CASSLLGGGNQPQHF,TGTGCCAGCAGTTTACTGGGGGGGGGCAATCAGCCCCAGCATTTT
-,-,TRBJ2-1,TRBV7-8,CASSSFRRVGRTPHEQFF,TGTGCCAGCAGCTCATTCCGGAGGGTGGGACGGACCCCCCATGAGCAGTTCTTC
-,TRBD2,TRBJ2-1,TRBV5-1,CASSEASGGAWNEQFF,TGCGCCAGCAGCGAGGCTAGCGGGGGGGCCTGGAATGAGCAGTTCTTC
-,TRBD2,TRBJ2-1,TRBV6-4,CASSESGEGSEQFF,TGTGCCAGCAGTGAATCCGGGGAGGGGTCAGAGCAGTTCTTC
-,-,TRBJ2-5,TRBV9,CASSPRGQETQYF,TGTGCCAGCAGCCCCCGGGGGCAAGAGACCCAGTACTTC
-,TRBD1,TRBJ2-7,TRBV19,CASRGPTYEQYF,TGTGCCAGCAGGGGGCCGACCTACGAGCAGTACTTC
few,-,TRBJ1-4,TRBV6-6,CASKGPAGEKLFF,TGTGCCAGCAAAGGGCCAGCAGGGGAAAAACTGTTTTTT
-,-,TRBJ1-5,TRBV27,CASRLPGPPSRYSNQPQHF,TGTGCCAGCCGGCTCCCAGGGCCCCCCTCCCGTTATAGCAATCAGCCCCAGCATTTT
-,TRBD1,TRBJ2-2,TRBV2,CATNRGRTGELFF,TGTGCCACAAACAGGGGGCGAACCGGGGAGCTGTTTTTT
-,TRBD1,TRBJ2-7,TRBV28,CASSFTGESHEQYF,TGTGCCAGCAGTTTCACAGGGGAGTCCCACGAGCAGTACTTC
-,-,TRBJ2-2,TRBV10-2,CASSHSQGGATGELFF,TGCGCCAGCAGTCACTCCCAGGGTGGTGCCACCGGGGAGCTGTTTTTT
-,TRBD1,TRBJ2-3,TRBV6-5,CASSWTGFASTDTQYF,TGTGCCAGCAGTTGGACAGGTTTCGCTAGCACAGATACGCAGTATTTT
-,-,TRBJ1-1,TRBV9,CASSPRLLNTEAFF,TGCGCCAGCAGCCCAAGACTGCTGAACACTGAAGCTTTCTTT
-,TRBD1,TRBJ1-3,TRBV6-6,CASSYSVRGPGNTIYF,TGTGCCAGCAGTTACTCGGTCAGGGGGCCTGGAAACACCATATATTTT
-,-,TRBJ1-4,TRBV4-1,CASSQEILRQTATNEKLFF,TGCGCCAGCAGCCAAGAGATCCTTAGGCAGACTGCAACTAATGAAAAACTGTTTTTT
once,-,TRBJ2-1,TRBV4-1,CASSQDPLAVSYNEQFF,TGCGCCAGCAGCCAAGATCCCCTAGCTGTATCCTACAATGAGCAGTTCTTC
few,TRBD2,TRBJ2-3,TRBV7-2,CASSPAGRATDTQYF,TGTGCCAGCAGCCCCGCCGGGAGGGCCACAGATACGCAGTATTTT
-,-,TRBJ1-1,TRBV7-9,CSSSPTAGAFF,TGTTCCAGCAGTCCTACCGCGGGAGCTTTCTTT
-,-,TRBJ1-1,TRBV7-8,CASSPRTVGSGTEAFF,TGTGCCAGCAGCCCTCGGACAGTCGGAAGTGGCACTGAAGCTTTCTTT
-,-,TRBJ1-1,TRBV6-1,CASRTWGRGTEAFF,TGTGCCAGCAGGACGTGGGGGCGGGGGACTGAAGCTTTCTTT
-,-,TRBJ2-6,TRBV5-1,CASSLGISADSGANVLTF,TGCGCCAGCAGCCTAGGTATTAGCGCGGACTCTGGGGCCAACGTCCTGACTTTC
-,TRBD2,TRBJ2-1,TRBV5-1,CASRWLAGGIDEQFF,TGCGCCAGCAGATGGCTAGCGGGAGGAATAGACGAGCAGTTCTTC
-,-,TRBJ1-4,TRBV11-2,CASSRTVNNEKLFF,TGTGCCAGCAGCCGGACAGTCAATAATGAAAAACTGTTTTTT
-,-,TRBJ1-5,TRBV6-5,CASSYQLNQPQHF,TGTGCCAGCAGTTACCAACTCAATCAGCCCCAGCATTTT
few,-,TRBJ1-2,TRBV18,CASSPLTDSRNTGYTF,TGTGCCAGCTCCCCACTTACGGACAGCCGTAACACTGGCTACACCTTC
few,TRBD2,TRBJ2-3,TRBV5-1,CASFGGTSGITGTDTQYF,TGCGCCAGCTTCGGAGGGACTAGCGGGATTACTGGGACAGATACGCAGTATTTT
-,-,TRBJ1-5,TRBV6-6,CASSIDNNQPQHF,TGTGCCAGCAGCATTGACAACAATCAGCCCCAGCATTTT
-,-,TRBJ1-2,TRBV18,CASSPAREGSYTF,TGTGCCAGCTCACCCGCCCGGGAAGGGAGCTACACCTTC
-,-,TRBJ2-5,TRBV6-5,CASSYGGGGRSQTQYF,TGTGCCAGCAGTTACGGCGGCGGGGGCCGCTCTCAGACCCAGTACTTC
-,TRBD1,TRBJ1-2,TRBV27,CASSAGQGWGYGYTF,TGTGCCAGCAGTGCCGGACAGGGATGGGGCTATGGCTACACCTTC
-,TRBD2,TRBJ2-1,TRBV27,CASSGSGTSYNEQFF,TGTGCCAGCAGTGGTAGCGGGACCTCCTACAATGAGCAGTTCTTC
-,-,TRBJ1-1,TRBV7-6,CASSAGQLAGEAFF,TGTGCCAGCAGCGCCGGACAGCTGGCAGGTGAAGCTTTCTTT
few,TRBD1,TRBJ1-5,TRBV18,CASSRDSTNQPQHF,TGTGCCAGCTCAAGGGACAGTACTAATCAGCCCCAGCATTTT
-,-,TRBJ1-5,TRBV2,CASSETGGPQPQHF,TGTGCCAGCAGTGAAACGGGGGGACCTCAGCCCCAGCATTTT
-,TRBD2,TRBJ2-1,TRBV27,CASSLGLASSNEQFF,TGTGCCAGCAGTTTGGGACTAGCATCTTCCAATGAGCAGTTCTTC
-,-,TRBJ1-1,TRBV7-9,CSSSYLTVNTEAFF,TGTTCCAGCAGTTACCTGACAGTGAACACTGAAGCTTTCTTT
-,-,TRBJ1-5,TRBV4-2,CASSQDMEGYQPQHF,TGTGCCAGCAGCCAAGATATGGAGGGGTATCAGCCCCAGCATTTT
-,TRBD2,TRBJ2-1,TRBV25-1,CASSVAGGPNEQFF,TGTGCCAGCAGTGTAGCGGGAGGGCCGAATGAGCAGTTCTTC
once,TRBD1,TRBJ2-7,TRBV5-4,CASSLTDRGGPYEQYF,TGTGCCAGCAGCTTGACGGACAGGGGGGGTCCCTACGAGCAGTACTTC
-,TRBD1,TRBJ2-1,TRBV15,CATSRDREQGQGEQFF,TGTGCCACCAGCAGAGATAGAGAACAGGGGCAGGGTGAGCAGTTCTTC
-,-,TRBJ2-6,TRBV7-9,CASSSGRLGGANVLTF,TGTGCCAGCAGCTCCGGAAGACTGGGTGGGGCCAACGTCCTGACTTTC
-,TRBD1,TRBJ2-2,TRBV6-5,CASSYSWDSPGELFF,TGTGCCAGCAGTTACTCATGGGACAGTCCCGGGGAGCTGTTTTTT